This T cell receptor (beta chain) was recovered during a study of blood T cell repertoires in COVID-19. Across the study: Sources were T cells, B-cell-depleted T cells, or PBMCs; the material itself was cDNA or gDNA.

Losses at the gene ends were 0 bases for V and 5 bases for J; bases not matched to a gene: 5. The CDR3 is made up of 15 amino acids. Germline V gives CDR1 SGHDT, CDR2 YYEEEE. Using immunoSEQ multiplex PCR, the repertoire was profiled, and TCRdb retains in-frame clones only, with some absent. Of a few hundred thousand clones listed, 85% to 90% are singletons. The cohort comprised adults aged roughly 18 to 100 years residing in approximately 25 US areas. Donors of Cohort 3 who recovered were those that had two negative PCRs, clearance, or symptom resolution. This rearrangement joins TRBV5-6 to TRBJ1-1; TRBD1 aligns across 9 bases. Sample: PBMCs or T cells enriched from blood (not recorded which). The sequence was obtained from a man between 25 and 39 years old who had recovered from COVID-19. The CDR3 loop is CASSLEGQGFTEAFF. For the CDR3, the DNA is TGTGCCAGCAGCTTGGAGGGACAGGGTTTTACTGAAGCTTTCTTT.